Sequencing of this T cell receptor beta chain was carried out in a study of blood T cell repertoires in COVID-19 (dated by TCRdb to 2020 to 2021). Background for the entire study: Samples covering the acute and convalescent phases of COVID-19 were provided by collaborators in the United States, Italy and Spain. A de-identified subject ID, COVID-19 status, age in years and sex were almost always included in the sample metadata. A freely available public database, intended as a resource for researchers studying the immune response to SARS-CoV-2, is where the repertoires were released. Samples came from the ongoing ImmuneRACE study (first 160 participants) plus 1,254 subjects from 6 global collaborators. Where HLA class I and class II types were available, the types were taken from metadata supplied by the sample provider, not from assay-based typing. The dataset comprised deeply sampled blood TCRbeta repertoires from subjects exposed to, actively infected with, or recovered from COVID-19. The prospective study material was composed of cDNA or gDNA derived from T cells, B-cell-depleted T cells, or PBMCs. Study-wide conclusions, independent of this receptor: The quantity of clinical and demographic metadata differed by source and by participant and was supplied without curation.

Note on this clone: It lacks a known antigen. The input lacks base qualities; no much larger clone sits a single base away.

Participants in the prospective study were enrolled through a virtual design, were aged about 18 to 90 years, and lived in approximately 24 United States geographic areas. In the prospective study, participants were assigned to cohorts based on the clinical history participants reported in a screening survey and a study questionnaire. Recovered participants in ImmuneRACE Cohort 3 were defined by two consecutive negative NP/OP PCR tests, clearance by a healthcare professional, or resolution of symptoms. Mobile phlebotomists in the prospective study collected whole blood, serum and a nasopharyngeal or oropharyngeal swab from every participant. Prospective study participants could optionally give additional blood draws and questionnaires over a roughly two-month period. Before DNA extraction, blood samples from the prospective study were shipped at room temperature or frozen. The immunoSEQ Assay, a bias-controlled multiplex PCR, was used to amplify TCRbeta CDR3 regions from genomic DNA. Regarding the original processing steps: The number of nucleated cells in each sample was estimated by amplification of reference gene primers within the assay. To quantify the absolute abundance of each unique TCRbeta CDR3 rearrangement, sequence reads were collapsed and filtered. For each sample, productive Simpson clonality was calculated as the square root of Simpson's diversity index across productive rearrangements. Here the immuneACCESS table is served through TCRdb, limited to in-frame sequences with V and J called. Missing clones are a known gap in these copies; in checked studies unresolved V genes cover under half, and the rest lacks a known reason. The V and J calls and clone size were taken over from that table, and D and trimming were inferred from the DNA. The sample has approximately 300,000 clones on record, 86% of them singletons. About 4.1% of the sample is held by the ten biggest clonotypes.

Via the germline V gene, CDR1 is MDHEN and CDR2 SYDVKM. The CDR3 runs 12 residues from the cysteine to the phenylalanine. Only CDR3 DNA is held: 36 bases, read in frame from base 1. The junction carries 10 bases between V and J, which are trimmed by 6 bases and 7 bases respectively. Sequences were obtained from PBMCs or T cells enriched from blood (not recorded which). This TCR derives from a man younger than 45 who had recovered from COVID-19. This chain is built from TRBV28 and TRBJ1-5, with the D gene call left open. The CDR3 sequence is CASSTVRQPQHF. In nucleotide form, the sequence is TGTGCCAGCAGCACTGTACGGCAGCCCCAGCATTTT.